The T cell receptor (beta chain) described here comes from a study of T-cell reconstitution after alpha-beta-depleted transplantation in children. Study observations and caveats: Some patients owed their high day-60 TCRbeta diversity to surviving recipient T cells and thymic progenitors. Newly generated T cells supplied most T-cell counts and diversity one year post-transplant. Reportedly, only several hundred clones from non-depleted graft cells drove alpha-beta T-cell counts at about two months.

Trimming removed 4 bases from V and 9 bases from J; junction bases left unmatched: 7. Germline V gives CDR1 LGHNA, CDR2 YNFKEQ. CDR3 length: 14 residues. Unique molecular identifiers were used to barcode this TCRbeta library. TCRdb re-called the PCR reads with MiXCR, one entry per CDR3 protein. In the table there are hundreds of thousands of distinct CDR3 sequences, approximately 8.9% of which are singletons. Turning to this clonotype: Its target is unknown. A much larger clone lies a single base off, so this may be a read error.

This sequence originates from a male patient younger than 18 who had a stem cell transplant for acute lymphoblastic leukemia, so the T cells may come from the graft donor. This chain links TRBV4-2 with TRBJ2-1; 9 nucleotides align to TRBD2. This specimen was PBMCs, mostly from graft donor cells, taken 180 days after TCRalphabeta/CD19-depleted stem cell transplant. DNA for the CDR3: TGTGCCAGCAGCCCGGGAATAGCGGGAGTTGAGCAGTTCTTC. As protein: CASSPGIAGVEQFF.